The clone carrying this T cell receptor (beta chain) was picked up a small number of times. Germline-derived CDR1 and CDR2 are MNHNY and SVGAGI (reference sequence). CDR3 length equals 14 residues. Trimming removed 6 bases from V and 1 base from J; junction bases left unmatched: 3. TCRdb analysed the 5' RACE reads with MiXCR anew, one entry per CDR3 protein. Of tens of thousands of distinct CDR3 sequences in the sample, approximately 25% were seen once. This TCR was recovered from a female donor with breast cancer. The rearrangement links TRBV6-6 to TRBJ1-2; 9 bases match TRBD1. The sequencing input was tumor-infiltrating naive CD4+ T cells sorted from the breast tumor. Specified subset: naive CD4+ T cells, CD4+CD45RA+CD25-. CDR3 in amino acids: CASRGQGINYGYTF. The CDR3 DNA sequence: TGTGCCAGCAGAGGACAGGGGATTAACTATGGCTACACCTTC.